This TCR beta chain was recovered during a study of T-cell reconstitution after alpha-beta-depleted transplantation in children. Findings of the study overall: Surviving recipient T cells and thymic progenitors accounted for the high day-60 TCRbeta diversity observed in some patients. Expanded graft clones numbering several hundred reportedly gave rise to alpha-beta T cells about two months after transplant. T-cell counts and diversity were attributed mostly to newly produced T cells one year after transplant.

With respect to this clonotype: Its antigen is still unknown.

Preparing the TCRbeta library involved the use of unique molecular identifiers. TCRdb recomputed calls from the PCR reads with MiXCR, one row per CDR3 protein. The table lists about 300,000 distinct CDR3 sequences, approximately 7.3% of them singletons. Deletions cut 3 bases from V and 0 bases from J, with 9 bases between. The CDR3 length is 15 residues. Germline lookup yields CDR1 MNHNS and CDR2 SASEGT. The genes are TRBV6-1 and TRBJ1-3; D might be TRBD1 (5 bases). The source was peripheral blood, collected 360 days after TCRalphabeta/CD19-depleted stem cell transplant. The source of this sequence is a female patient under 10 years old who had a stem cell transplant for Fanconi anemia, so the T cells may come from the graft donor. This chain's CDR3 is CASSDRAYSGNTIYF. In DNA form, the CDR3 reads TGTGCCAGCAGTGACAGGGCCTACTCTGGAAACACCATATATTTT.